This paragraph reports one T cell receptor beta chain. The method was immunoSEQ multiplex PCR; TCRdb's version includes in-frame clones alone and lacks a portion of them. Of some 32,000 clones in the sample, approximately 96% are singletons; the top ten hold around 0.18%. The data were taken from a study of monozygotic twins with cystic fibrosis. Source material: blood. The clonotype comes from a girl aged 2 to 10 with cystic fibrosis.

DNA for the CDR3: TGCGCCAGCAGCCAAGAGCCCACAGGGAACACTGAAGCTTTCTTT. The encoded protein is CASSQEPTGNTEAFF. The V and J genes are TRBV4-1 and TRBJ1-1, with a possible D match to TRBD1 (5 bases). V lost 0 bases and J 1 base, leaving 9 bases between the germline ends. The length of the CDR3 is 15 residues. Germline CDR1 is MGHRA and CDR2 is YSYEKL.